What follows describes a single T cell receptor beta chain. The sample is drawn from a study of Ad26.COV2.S vaccination and SARS-CoV-2 variants. Regarding treatment: some 19 received Ad26.COV2.S at low or high dose, single or two shots; 5 received placebo; per-sample allocation not given. Each sample was drawn 63 days after the first injection (of vaccine or placebo). Assay: immunoSEQ multiplex PCR; the TCRdb copy retains only in-frame clones and omits some. The table has about 280,000 clones, more than 75% seen once. Germline CDR1 SGHDT, CDR2 YYEEEE. V was clipped by 4 bases and J by 2 bases, with 12 bases between them. This CDR3 has 14 residues.

The chain employs TRBV5-6 and TRBJ1-2; perhaps TRBD1 as D (5 bases). This TCR came from a person aged 18 to 65 who received the Ad26.COV2.S COVID-19 vaccine or a placebo. The material sequenced was peripheral blood, taken in a trial of Ad26.COV2.S vaccine versus placebo. CDR3 sequence reads: CASSKGRINYGYTF. The CDR3 region has the DNA TGTGCCAGCAGCAAGGGACGGATCAACTATGGCTACACCTTC.